This T cell receptor (beta chain) originates from a study of T cells in Graves' hyperthyroidism and ophthalmopathy. Points on this clonotype: The antigen remains unidentified.

The source material, RNA transcripts, was used to amplify TCR beta CDR3 regions. The HTBI set primed first-round TCR CDR3 RT-PCR. TCRdb reprocessed the multiplex PCR reads with MiXCR, giving one entry per CDR3 protein. There are approximately 400,000 distinct CDR3 sequences in the sample; roughly 13% occur only once, and approximately 10% lies in the top ten. Not enrolled were patients with uncontrolled infection, other autoimmune disease, pregnancy or lactation. Diagnoses were established using clinical symptoms, serum thyroxine and TRAb, thyroid ultrasound and orbital computed tomography. The CDR3 has 11 amino acids. Trimming shortened V by 5 bases and J by 6 bases, and 7 bases separated the two germline ends. CDR1 is LGHNT, CDR2 FRNRAP, per germline. Regarding the study as a whole: Separating ophthalmopathy from stable hyperthyroidism was achieved by a 13 V-J model. The model's output predicted ophthalmopathy at a median of about 5.9 months prior to onset.

This clonotype was sampled from a woman aged 60 to 75 with Graves' hyperthyroidism. Sequencing used blood. This chain links TRBV12-5 with TRBJ1-1; no clear D gene. The CDR3 DNA reads as TGTGCTAGTGGTACGGTTGCTGAAGCTTTCTTT. Translated: CASGTVAEAFF.